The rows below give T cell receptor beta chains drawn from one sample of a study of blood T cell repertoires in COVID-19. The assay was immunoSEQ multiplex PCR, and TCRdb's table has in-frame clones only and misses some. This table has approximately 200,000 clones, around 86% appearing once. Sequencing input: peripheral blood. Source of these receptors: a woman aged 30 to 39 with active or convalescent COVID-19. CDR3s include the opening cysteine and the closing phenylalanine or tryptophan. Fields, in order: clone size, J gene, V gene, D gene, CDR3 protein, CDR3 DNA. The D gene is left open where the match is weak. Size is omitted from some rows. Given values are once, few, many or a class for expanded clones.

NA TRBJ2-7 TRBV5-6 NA CASSLGQVYEQYF TGTGCCAGCAGCTTGGGGCAGGTCTACGAGCAGTACTTC
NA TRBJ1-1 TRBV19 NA CASSFEALYTEAFF TGTGCCAGTAGTTTCGAGGCCCTGTACACTGAAGCTTTCTTT
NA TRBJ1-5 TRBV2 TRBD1 CASNRGTANQPQHF TGTGCCAGCAATCGGGGGACAGCTAATCAGCCCCAGCATTTT
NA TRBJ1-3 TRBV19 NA CASSWDRGAHGNTIYF TGTGCCAGTAGTTGGGATCGGGGGGCACATGGAAACACCATATATTTT
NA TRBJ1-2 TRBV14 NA CASSQDFRGGYTF TGTGCCAGCAGCCAAGATTTCCGGGGAGGCTACACCTTC
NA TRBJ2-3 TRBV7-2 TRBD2 CASSLAPASGDPTQYF TGTGCCAGCAGCTTAGCTCCGGCTAGCGGGGACCCGACGCAGTATTTT
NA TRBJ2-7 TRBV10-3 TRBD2 CAIALSGRDEQYF TGTGCCATCGCCCTTAGCGGGAGGGACGAGCAGTACTTC
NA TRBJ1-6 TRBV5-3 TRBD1 CARSLVGQPEGVYNSPLHF TGTGCCAGAAGCTTGGTGGGACAGCCTGAAGGGGTATATAATTCACCCCTCCACTTT
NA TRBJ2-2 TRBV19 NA CGTSGATNTGELFF TGTGGCACGAGCGGAGCGACGAACACCGGGGAGCTGTTTTTT
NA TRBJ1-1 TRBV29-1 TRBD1 CSVDQGGNTEAFF TGCAGCGTTGATCAGGGGGGAAACACTGAAGCTTTCTTT
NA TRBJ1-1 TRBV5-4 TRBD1 CASRAGGGTEAFF TGTGCCAGCAGAGCAGGGGGAGGAACTGAAGCTTTCTTT
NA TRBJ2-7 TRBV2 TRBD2 CASSGSSGKRYF TGTGCCAGCAGTGGGTCTAGCGGGAAGCGCTACTTC
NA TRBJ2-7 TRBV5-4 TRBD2 CASSIQRDRQYF TGTGCCAGCAGTATCCAGCGGGATCGGCAGTACTTC
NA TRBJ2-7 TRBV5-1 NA CASSLNQGSAYEQYF TGCGCCAGCAGCTTGAATCAGGGTTCCGCCTACGAGCAGTACTTC
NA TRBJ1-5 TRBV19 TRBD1 CASSGPGQGATRGNQPQHF TGTGCCAGTAGTGGCCCGGGACAGGGGGCCACACGGGGCAATCAGCCCCAGCATTTT
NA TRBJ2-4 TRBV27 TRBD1 CASKSGQANIQYF TGTGCCAGCAAATCGGGACAGGCAAACATTCAGTACTTC
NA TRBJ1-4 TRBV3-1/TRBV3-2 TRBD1 CASSQPTGQGNEKLFF TGTGCCAGCAGCCAACCTACAGGACAGGGGAATGAAAAACTGTTTTTT
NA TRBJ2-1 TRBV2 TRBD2 CASSEEAGGQDEQFF TGTGCCAGCAGTGAAGAGGCGGGGGGGCAGGATGAGCAGTTCTTC
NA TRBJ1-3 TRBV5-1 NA CASSLGTGSANTIYF TGCGCCAGCAGCTTGGGTACAGGGTCTGCAAACACCATATATTTT
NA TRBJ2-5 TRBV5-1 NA CASSLGAEGSGAQYF TGCGCCAGCAGCTTGGGAGCAGAGGGCTCCGGGGCCCAGTACTTC
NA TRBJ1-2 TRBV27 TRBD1 CASSSGQGPNYGYTF TGTGCCAGCAGTTCGGGACAGGGGCCCAACTATGGCTACACCTTC
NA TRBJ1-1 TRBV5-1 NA CASSPGGMNTEAFF TGCGCCAGCAGCCCAGGAGGAATGAACACTGAAGCTTTCTTT
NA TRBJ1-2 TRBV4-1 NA CASSQGDNLNYGYTF TGCGCCAGCAGCCAAGGGGACAACCTTAACTATGGCTACACCTTC
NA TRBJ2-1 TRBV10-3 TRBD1 CAISELWTGDYNEQFF TGTGCCATCAGTGAGTTATGGACAGGGGACTACAATGAGCAGTTCTTC
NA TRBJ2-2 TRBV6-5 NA CASRLISGELFF TGTGCCAGCAGACTAATATCCGGGGAGCTGTTTTTT
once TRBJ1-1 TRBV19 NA CASSIQGGTEAFF TGTGCCAGTAGTATACAGGGCGGAACTGAAGCTTTCTTT
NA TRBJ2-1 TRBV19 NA CASSLGGLHNEQFF TGTGCCAGTAGTTTGGGGGGGCTCCACAATGAGCAGTTCTTC
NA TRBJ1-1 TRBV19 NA CASRIGGRGNTEAFF TGTGCCAGTCGAATTGGGGGCAGAGGGAACACTGAAGCTTTCTTT
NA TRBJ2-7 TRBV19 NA CASSIYAGPRYEQYF TGTGCCAGTAGTATATACGCGGGGCCGAGATACGAGCAGTACTTC
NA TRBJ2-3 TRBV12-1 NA CASSFGQPAGLAGVSTDTQYF TGTGCCAGCAGCTTTGGGCAACCGGCGGGACTAGCGGGCGTAAGCACAGATACGCAGTATTTT
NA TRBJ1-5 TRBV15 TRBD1 CATSRGQGALVSNQPQHF TGTGCCACCAGCAGAGGGCAGGGGGCTTTGGTTAGCAATCAGCCCCAGCATTTT
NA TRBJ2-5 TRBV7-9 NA CASSYVGHETQYF TGTGCCAGCAGCTATGTGGGACACGAGACCCAGTACTTC
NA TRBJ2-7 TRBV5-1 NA CASSPDSPTPLRPYEQYF TGCGCCAGCAGCCCAGACAGCCCGACTCCTTTAAGGCCCTACGAGCAGTACTTC
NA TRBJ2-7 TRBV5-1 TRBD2 CASSFGGAYEQYF TGCGCCAGCAGCTTTGGGGGGGCCTACGAGCAGTACTTC
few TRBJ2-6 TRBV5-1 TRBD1 CASSQAPGQLFSGANVLTF TGCGCCAGCAGCCAAGCGCCGGGACAGCTCTTCTCTGGGGCCAACGTCCTGACTTTC
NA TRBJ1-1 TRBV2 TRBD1 CASSPLDREITEAFF TGTGCCAGCAGTCCTCTGGACAGGGAGATCACTGAAGCTTTCTTT
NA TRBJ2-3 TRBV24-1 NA CATSDPQGTDTQYF TGTGCCACCAGTGATCCGCAGGGCACAGATACGCAGTATTTT
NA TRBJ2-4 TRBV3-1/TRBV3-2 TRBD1 CASSQLGGATKNIQYF TGTGCCAGCAGCCAATTAGGGGGCGCGACCAAAAACATTCAGTACTTC
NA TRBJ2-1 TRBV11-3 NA CASSLVVGAGEQFF TGTGCCAGCAGCTTAGTGGTGGGGGCGGGTGAGCAGTTCTTC
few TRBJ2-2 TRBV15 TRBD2 CATSRGGGRSGELFF TGTGCCACCAGCAGAGGCGGGGGGCGTAGCGGGGAGCTGTTTTTT
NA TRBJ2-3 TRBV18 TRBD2 CASSAGVPMGTDTQYF TGTGCCAGCTCCGCGGGGGTTCCCATGGGTACAGATACGCAGTATTTT
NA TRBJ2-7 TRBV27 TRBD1 CASSLRDSYYEQYF TGTGCCAGCAGTCTCCGGGACAGCTACTACGAGCAGTACTTC
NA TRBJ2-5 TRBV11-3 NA CASRVRGGSQETQYF TGTGCCAGCAGGGTCCGAGGAGGGTCCCAAGAGACCCAGTACTTC
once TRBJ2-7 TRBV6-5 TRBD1 CAVQGASYEQYF TGTGCCGTACAGGGGGCATCCTACGAGCAGTACTTC
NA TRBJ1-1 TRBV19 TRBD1 CASSGWGQGTTEAFF TGTGCCAGTAGTGGGTGGGGACAGGGGACCACTGAAGCTTTCTTT
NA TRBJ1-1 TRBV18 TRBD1 CASSGQGGRDTEAFF TGTGCCAGCTCAGGACAGGGGGGGCGGGACACTGAAGCTTTCTTT
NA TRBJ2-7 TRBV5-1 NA CASSLANRQGGDEQYF TGCGCCAGCAGCTTGGCCAATAGGCAGGGGGGCGACGAGCAGTACTTC
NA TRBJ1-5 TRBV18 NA CASSTDQNYQPQHF TGTGCCAGCTCGACTGATCAGAACTATCAGCCCCAGCATTTT